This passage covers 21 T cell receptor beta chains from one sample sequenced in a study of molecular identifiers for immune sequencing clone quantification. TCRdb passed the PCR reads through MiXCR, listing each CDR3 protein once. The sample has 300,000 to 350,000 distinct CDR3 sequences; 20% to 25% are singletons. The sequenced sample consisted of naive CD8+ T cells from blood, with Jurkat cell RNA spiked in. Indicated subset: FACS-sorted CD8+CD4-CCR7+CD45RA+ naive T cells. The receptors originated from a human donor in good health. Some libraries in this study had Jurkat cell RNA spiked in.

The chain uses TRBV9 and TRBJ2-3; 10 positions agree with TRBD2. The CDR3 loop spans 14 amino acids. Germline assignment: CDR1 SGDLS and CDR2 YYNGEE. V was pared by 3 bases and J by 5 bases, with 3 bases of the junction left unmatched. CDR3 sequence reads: CASSEWTSGDTQYF. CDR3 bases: TGTGCCAGCAGCGAATGGACTAGCGGAGATACGCAGTATTTT.

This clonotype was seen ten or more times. The CDR3 coding sequence is TGTGCCAGCAGCTTAGGGGGCGGGAGCCCCTACAATGAGCAGTTCTTC. The encoded protein is CASSLGGGSPYNEQFF. The chain links TRBV11-2 to TRBJ2-1; TRBD2 aligns across 7 bases. The CDR3 loop spans 16 amino acids. The germline V gene has CDR1 SGHAT and CDR2 FQNNGV. V lost 1 base, J lost 2 bases, and 5 bases stayed unmatched.

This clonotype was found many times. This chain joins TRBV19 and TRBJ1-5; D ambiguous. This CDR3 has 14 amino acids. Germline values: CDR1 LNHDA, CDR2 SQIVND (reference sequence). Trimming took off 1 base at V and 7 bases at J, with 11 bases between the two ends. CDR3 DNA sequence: TGTGCCAGTAGTATAGTCTGGGGTTCCCAGCCCCAGCATTTT. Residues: CASSIVWGSQPQHF.

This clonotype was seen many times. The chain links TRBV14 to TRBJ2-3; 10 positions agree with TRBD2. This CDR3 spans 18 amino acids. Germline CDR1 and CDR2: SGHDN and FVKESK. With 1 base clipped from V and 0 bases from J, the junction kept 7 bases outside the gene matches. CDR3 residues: CASSQAWGLAPSTDTQYF. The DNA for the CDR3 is TGTGCCAGCAGCCAAGCATGGGGACTAGCGCCCAGCACAGATACGCAGTATTTT.

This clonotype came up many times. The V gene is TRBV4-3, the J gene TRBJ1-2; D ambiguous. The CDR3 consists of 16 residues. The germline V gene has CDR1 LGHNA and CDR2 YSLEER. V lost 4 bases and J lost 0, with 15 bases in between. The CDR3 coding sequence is TGCGCCAGCAGCCCCTTCTTAGACGGGACTAACTATGGCTACACCTTC. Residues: CASSPFLDGTNYGYTF.

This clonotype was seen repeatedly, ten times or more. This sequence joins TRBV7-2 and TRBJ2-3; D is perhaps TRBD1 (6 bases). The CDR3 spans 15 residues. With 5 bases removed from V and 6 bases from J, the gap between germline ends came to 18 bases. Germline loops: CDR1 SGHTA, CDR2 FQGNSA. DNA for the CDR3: TGTGCCAGCAGCCCAACTTTGCTACAGGGCGATACGCAGTATTTT. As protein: CASSPTLLQGDTQYF.

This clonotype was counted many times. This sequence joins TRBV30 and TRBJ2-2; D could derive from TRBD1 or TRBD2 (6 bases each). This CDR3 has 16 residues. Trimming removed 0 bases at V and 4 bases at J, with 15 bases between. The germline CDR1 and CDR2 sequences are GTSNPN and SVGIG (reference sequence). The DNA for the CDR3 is TGTGCCTGGAGTGTACTTTCGGGGGCGTCCACCGGGGAGCTGTTTTTT. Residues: CAWSVLSGASTGELFF.

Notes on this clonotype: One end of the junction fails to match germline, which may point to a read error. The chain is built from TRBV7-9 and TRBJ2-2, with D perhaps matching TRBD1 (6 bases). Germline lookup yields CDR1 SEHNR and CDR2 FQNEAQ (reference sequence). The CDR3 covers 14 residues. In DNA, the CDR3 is TGTGCCGGCAGCCACCGGGACACCACCGGGGAGCTGTTTTTT. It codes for CAGSHRDTTGELFF.

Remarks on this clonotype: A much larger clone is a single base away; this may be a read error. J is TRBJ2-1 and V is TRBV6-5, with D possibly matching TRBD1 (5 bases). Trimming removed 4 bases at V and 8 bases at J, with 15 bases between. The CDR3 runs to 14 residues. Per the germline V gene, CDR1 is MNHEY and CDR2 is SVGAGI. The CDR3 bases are TGTGCCAGCAGTTGCTCGAAGGGGTTCTATGAGCAGTTCTTC. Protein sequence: CASSCSKGFYEQFF.

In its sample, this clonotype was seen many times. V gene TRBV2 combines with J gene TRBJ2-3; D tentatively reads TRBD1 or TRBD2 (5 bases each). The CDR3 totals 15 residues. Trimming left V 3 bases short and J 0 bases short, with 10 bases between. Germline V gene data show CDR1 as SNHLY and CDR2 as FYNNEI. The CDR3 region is CASSDPEGSTDTQYF. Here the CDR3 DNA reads TGTGCCAGCAGTGATCCAGAGGGGAGCACAGATACGCAGTATTTT.

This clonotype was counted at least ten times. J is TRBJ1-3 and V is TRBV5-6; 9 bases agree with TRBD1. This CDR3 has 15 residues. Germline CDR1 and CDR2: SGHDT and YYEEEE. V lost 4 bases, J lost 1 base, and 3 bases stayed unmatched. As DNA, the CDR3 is TGTGCCAGCAGCGGACAGGGGTTTTCTGGAAACACCATATATTTT. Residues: CASSGQGFSGNTIYF.

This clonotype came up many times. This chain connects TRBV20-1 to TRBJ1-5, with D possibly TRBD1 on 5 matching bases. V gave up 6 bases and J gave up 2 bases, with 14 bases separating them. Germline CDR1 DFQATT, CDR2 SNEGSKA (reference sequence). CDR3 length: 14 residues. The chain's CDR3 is CSAKVVGGNQPQHF. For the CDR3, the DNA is TGCAGTGCCAAAGTTGTGGGGGGCAATCAGCCCCAGCATTTT.

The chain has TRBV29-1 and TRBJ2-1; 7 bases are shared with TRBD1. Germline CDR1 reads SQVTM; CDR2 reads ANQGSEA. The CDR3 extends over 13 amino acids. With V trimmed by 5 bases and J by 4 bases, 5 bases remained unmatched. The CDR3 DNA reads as TGCAGCGTTAGGGACAGACTATACAATGAGCAGTTCTTC. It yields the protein CSVRDRLYNEQFF.

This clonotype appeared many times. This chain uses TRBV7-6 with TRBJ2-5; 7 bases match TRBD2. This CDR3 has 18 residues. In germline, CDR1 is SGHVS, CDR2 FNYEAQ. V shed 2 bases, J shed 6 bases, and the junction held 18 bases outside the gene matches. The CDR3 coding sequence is TGTGCCAGCAGCTTATCCGTCTCTCTCGCGGGAGCTTCAAAGACCCAGTACTTC. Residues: CASSLSVSLAGASKTQYF.

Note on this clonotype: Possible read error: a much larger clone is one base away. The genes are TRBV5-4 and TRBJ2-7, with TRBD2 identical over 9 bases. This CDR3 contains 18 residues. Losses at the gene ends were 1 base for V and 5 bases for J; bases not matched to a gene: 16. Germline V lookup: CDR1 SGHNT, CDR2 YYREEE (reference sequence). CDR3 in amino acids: CASSLNYGLAGTTHEQYF. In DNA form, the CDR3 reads TGTGCCAGCAGCTTGAATTATGGTCTAGCGGGAACTACCCACGAGCAGTACTTC.

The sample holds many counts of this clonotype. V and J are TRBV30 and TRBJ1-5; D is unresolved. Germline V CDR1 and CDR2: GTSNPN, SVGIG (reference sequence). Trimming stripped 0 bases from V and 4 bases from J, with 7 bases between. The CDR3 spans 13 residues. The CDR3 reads CAWSVDSNQPQHF. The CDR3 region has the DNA TGTGCCTGGAGTGTTGATTCGAATCAGCCCCAGCATTTT.

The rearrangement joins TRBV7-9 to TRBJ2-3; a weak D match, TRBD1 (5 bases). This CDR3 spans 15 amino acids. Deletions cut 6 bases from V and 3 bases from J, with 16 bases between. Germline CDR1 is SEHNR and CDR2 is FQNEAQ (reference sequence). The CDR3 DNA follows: TGTGCCAGCAGTTTCGAGCTACCAGGGACAGATACGCAGTATTTT. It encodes CASSFELPGTDTQYF.

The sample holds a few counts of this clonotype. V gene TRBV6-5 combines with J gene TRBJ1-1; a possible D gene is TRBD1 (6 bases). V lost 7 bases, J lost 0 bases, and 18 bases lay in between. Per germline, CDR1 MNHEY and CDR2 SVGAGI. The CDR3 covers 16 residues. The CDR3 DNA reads TGTGCCAGCAACCCGGGGGGGGGGGCGATGAACACTGAAGCTTTCTTT. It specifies CASNPGGGAMNTEAFF.

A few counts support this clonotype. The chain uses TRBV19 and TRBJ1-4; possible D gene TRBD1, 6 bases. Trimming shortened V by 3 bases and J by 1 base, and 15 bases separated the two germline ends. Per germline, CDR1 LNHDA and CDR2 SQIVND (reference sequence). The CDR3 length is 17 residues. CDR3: CASSMYGVDRTNEKLFF. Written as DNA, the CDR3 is TGTGCCAGTAGTATGTATGGCGTGGACAGAACTAATGAAAAACTGTTTTTT.

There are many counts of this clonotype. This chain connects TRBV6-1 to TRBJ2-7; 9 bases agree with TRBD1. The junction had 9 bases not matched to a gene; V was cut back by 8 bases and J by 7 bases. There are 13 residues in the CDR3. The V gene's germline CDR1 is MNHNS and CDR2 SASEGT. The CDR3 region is CASRGTGYGEQYF. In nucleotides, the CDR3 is TGTGCCAGCCGCGGGACAGGGTATGGAGAGCAGTACTTC.

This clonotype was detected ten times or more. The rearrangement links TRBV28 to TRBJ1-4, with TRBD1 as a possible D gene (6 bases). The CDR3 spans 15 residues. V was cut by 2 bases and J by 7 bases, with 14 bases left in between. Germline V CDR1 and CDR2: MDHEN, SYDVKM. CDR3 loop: CASSLNRGGLEKLFF. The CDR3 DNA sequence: TGTGCCAGCAGTTTAAATAGAGGGGGGCTTGAAAAACTGTTTTTT. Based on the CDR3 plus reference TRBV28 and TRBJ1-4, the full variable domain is DVKVTQSSRYLVKRTGEKVFLECVQDMDHENMFWYRQDPGLGLRLIYFSYDVKMKEKGDIPEGYSVSREKKERFSLILESASTNQTSMYLCASSLNRGGLEKLFFGSGTQLSVL.